The rows below give T cell receptor beta chains drawn from one sample of a study of regulatory T cells in long-lasting Graves disease. TCRdb re-called the multiplex PCR reads with MiXCR, one entry per CDR3 protein. The data contain about 470,000 distinct CDR3 sequences, roughly 21% of them singletons. Material: peripheral blood mononuclear cells (PBMCs), obtained when the disease was refractory, from a patient treated with antithyroid drugs. All receptors derive from a female donor with Graves disease. The CDR3 runs from the conserved cysteine through the conserved F or W. A D gene is named only where the DNA matches it firmly. Where a row states a size, it is once, few, many or the class of an expanded clone; other rows omit it.

CDR3nt | CDR3aa | j_gene | abundance | v_gene | d_gene
TGCAGCGTTGTTTTTACGGGACAGTGGGGTCGCTACACCTTC | CSVVFTGQWGRYTF | TRBJ1-2 | many | TRBV29-1 | TRBD1
TGTGCCAGCAGCTTAGAGGCTGTGGGCTACACCTTC | CASSLEAVGYTF | TRBJ1-2 | . | TRBV7-2 | .
TGTGCCAGCAGAACAGGGATACATCAGCCCCAGCATTTT | CASRTGIHQPQHF | TRBJ1-5 | many | TRBV28 | .
TGTGCCAGCAGCCAGGTAGGGGGGCGAGTTAAGACTGAAGCTTTCTTT | CASSQVGGRVKTEAFF | TRBJ1-1 | many | TRBV6-1 | .
TGTGCCAGCAGTTCGGGGGGGCGGCAGCCCCAGCATTTT | CASSSGGRQPQHF | TRBJ1-5 | many | TRBV12-3/TRBV12-4 | .
TGTGTCAGCAGTGAGATAGGAGAGACCCAGTACTTC | CVSSEIGETQYF | TRBJ2-5 | . | TRBV12-3/TRBV12-4 | .
TGCGCCAGCAGCTTGGGTGAGGGCGGAATCTATGGCTACACCTTC | CASSLGEGGIYGYTF | TRBJ1-2 | . | TRBV5-1 | .
TGTGCCAGCAGTTTAGGACTAGCGGGCAACACCGGGGAGCTGTTTTTT | CASSLGLAGNTGELFF | TRBJ2-2 | many | TRBV12-3/TRBV12-4 | TRBD2
TGTGCCAGCAGCCTTGAGGTGTCTGGGAACATTCAGTACTTC | CASSLEVSGNIQYF | TRBJ2-4 | many | TRBV12-3/TRBV12-4 | .
TGTGCCAGCAGTCCCATCGGGGGTACTAATGAAAAACTGTTTTTT | CASSPIGGTNEKLFF | TRBJ1-4 | few | TRBV28 | .
TGTGCCAGCAGCAGTCTAGAAACAGGGGGCCGGGACACTGAAGCTTTCTTT | CASSSLETGGRDTEAFF | TRBJ1-1 | few | TRBV28 | TRBD1